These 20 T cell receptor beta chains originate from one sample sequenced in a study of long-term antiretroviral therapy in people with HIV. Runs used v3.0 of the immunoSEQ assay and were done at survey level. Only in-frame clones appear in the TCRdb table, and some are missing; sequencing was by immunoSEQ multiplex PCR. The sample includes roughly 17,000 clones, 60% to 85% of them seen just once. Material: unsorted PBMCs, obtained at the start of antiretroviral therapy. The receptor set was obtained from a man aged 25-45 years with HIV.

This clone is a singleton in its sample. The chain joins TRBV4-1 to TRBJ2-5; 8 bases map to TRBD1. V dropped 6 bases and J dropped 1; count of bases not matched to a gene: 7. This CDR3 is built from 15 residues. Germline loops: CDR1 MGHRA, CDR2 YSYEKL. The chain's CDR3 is CASSPSGGPQETQYF. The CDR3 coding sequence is TGCGCCAGCAGTCCATCAGGGGGCCCCCAAGAGACCCAGTACTTC.

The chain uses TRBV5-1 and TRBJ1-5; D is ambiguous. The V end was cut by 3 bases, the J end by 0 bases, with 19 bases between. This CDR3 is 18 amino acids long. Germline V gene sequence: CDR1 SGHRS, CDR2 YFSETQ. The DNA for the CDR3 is TGCGCCAGCAGCTCCGGACGCCGGCAGTCTAATAGCAATCAGCCCCAGCATTTT. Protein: CASSSGRRQSNSNQPQHF.

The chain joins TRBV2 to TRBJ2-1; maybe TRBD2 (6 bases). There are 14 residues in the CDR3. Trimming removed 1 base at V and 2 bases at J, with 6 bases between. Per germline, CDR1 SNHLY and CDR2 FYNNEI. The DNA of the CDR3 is TGTGCCAGCAGTGAAGGCGGGGCCTACAATGAGCAGTTCTTC. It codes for CASSEGGAYNEQFF.

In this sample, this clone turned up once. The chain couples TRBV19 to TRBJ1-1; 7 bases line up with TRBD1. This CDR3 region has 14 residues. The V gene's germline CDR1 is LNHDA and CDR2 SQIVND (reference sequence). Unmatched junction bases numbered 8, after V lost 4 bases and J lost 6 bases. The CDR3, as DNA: TGTGCCAGTAGTAGCCGGGACAGAGACTCTGAAGCTTTCTTT. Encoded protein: CASSSRDRDSEAFF.

CDR3 DNA: TGTGCCAGCTCACCACCAGAGACCTACAGTGGAAACACCATATATTTT. Its translation: CASSPPETYSGNTIYF. J is TRBJ1-3 and V is TRBV18; D call uncertain. This CDR3 contains 16 residues. Trimming stripped 0 bases from V and 3 bases from J, with 12 bases between. Germline values: CDR1 KGHSH, CDR2 LQKENI.

The CDR3: CATGRGAHLSTDTQYF. The CDR3 DNA sequence: TGTGCCACTGGGCGGGGGGCCCACCTTAGCACAGATACGCAGTATTTT. The V gene is TRBV19, the J gene TRBJ2-3; 8 nucleotides line up with TRBD2. Germline assignment: CDR1 LNHDA and CDR2 SQIVND (reference sequence). V gave up 10 bases and J gave up 0 bases; unmatched junction bases: 12. The CDR3 is 16 amino acids.

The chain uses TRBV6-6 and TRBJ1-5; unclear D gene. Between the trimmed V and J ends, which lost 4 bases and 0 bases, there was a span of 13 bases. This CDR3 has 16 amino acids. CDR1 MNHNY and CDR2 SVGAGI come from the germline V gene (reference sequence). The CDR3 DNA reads TGTGCCAGCAGTTCCCTTATGGACTATAGCAATCAGCCCCAGCATTTT. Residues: CASSSLMDYSNQPQHF.

CDR3 sequence: CAIGTDPNTGELFF. DNA for the CDR3: TGTGCCATCGGTACAGACCCGAACACCGGGGAGCTGTTTTTT. The chain is built from TRBV10-3 and TRBJ2-2; no reliable D call. V lost 8 bases to trimming and J lost 0 bases, with 10 bases between them. Germline V gene lookup returns CDR1 ENHRY and CDR2 SYGVKD. The CDR3 is 14 amino acids.

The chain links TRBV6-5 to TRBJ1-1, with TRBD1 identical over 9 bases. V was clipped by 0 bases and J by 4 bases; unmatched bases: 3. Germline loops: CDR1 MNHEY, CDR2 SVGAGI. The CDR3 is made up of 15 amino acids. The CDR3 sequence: CASSYSDRGGTEAFF. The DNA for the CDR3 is TGTGCCAGCAGTTACTCGGACAGGGGAGGCACTGAAGCTTTCTTT.

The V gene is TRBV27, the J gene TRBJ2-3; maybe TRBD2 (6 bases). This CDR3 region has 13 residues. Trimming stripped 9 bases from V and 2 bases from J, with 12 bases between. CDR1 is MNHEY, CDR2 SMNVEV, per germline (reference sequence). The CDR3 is CASLGTSTDTQYF. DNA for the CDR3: TGTGCCAGTCTAGGGACTTCCACAGATACGCAGTATTTT.

The CDR3 nucleotides are TGTGCCAGCAGCTTAGAGCGGGGGTTACTTTCTTCAAAGACCCAGTACTTC. Translation gives CASSLERGLLSSKTQYF. The chain carries TRBV7-8 and TRBJ2-5; TRBD2 matches at 8 bases. Germline-derived CDR1 and CDR2 are SGHVS and FQNEAQ. The CDR3 sequence is 17 residues long. J lost 6 bases, V lost 1 base, and 13 bases had no gene match.

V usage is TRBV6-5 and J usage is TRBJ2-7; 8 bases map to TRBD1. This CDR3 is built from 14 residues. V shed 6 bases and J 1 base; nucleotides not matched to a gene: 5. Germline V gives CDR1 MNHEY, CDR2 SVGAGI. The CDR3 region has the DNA TGTGCCAGCAGACCCCGGGACAGGTCCTACGAGCAGTACTTC. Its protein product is CASRPRDRSYEQYF.

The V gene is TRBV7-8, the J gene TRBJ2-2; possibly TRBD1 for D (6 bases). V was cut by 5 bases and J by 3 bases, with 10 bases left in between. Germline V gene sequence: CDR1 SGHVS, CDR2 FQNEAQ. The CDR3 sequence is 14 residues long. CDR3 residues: CASSIRQDTGELFF. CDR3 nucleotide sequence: TGTGCCAGCAGCATTCGACAGGACACCGGGGAGCTGTTTTTT.

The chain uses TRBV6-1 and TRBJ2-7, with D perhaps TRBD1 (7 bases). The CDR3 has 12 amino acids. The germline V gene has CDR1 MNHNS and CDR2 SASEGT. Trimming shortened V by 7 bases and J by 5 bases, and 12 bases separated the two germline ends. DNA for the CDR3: TGTGCCAGCACGGAGGGGGCCGACGAGCAGTACTTC. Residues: CASTEGADEQYF.

CDR3 sequence reads: CASSETGLAGGFSTDTQYF. The CDR3 DNA follows: TGTGCCAGCAGTGAAACCGGACTAGCGGGGGGGTTTAGCACAGATACGCAGTATTTT. This chain connects TRBV2 to TRBJ2-3, with 15 bases fitting TRBD2. V lost 2 bases and J lost 0; bases outside the gene matches: 6. Germline V CDR1 and CDR2: SNHLY, FYNNEI. The CDR3 length is 19 residues.

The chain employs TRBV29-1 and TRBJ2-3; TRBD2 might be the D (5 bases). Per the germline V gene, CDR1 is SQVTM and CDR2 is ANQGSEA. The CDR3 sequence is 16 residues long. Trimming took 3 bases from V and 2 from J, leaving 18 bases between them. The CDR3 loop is CSVENVEGTVTDTQYF. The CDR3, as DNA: TGCAGCGTTGAGAACGTCGAGGGTACGGTCACAGATACGCAGTATTTT.

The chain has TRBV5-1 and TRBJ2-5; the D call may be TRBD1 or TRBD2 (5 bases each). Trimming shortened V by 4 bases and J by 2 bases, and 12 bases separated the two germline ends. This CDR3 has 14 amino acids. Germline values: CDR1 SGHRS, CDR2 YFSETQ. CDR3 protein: CASSRDGLQETQYF. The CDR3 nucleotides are TGCGCCAGCAGCAGGGACGGATTACAAGAGACCCAGTACTTC.

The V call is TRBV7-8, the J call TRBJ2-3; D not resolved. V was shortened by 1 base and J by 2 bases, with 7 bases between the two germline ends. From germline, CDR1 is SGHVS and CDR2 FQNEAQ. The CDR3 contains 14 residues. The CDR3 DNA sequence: TGTGCCAGCAGCTTAGAAGCGATCACAGATACGCAGTATTTT. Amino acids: CASSLEAITDTQYF.

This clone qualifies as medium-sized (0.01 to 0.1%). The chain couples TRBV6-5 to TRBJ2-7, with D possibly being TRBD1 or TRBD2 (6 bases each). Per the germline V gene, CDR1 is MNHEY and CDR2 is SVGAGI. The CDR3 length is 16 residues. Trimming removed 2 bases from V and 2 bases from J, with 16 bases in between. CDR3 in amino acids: CASSYDAAGQTYEQYF. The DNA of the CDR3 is TGTGCCAGCAGTTACGATGCGGCGGGACAAACCTACGAGCAGTACTTC.

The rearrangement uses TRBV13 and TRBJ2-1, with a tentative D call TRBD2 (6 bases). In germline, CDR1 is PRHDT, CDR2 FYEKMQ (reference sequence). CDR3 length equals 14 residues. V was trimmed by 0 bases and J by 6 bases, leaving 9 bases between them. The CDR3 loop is CASSLGTRGNEQFF. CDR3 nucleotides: TGTGCCAGCAGCTTAGGGACTAGGGGCAATGAGCAGTTCTTC.